This T cell receptor (beta chain) was sequenced during a study of T cells in women clearing cervical HPV infection. Study-wide context: Case blood drawn at lesion detection; control blood after infection cleared.

HPV was found by MY09/MY11 PCR and dot-blot genotyping. Germline lookup yields CDR1 SEHNR and CDR2 FQNEAQ (reference sequence). V was shortened by 4 bases and J by 6 bases, with 9 bases between the two germline ends. This CDR3 contains 13 residues. This table comes from immunoSEQ multiplex PCR, and its TCRdb copy is limited to in-frame clones, with some not included. The listing records tens of thousands of clones. Remarks on this clone: The missing CDR3 end, 3 residues past where the read stops, is filled in from the germline J gene.

The sample was blood buffy coat. The chain has TRBV7-9 and TRBJ2-2; TRBD1 might be the D (6 bases). The receptor was derived from a woman between 18 and 70 years old with a cervical HPV16 infection that either progressed to CIN3+ or cleared (not recorded which). This chain's CDR3 is CASSSQGPGELFF. Partial CDR3 DNA: TGTGCCAGCAGCTCACAGGGACCCGGGGAG.